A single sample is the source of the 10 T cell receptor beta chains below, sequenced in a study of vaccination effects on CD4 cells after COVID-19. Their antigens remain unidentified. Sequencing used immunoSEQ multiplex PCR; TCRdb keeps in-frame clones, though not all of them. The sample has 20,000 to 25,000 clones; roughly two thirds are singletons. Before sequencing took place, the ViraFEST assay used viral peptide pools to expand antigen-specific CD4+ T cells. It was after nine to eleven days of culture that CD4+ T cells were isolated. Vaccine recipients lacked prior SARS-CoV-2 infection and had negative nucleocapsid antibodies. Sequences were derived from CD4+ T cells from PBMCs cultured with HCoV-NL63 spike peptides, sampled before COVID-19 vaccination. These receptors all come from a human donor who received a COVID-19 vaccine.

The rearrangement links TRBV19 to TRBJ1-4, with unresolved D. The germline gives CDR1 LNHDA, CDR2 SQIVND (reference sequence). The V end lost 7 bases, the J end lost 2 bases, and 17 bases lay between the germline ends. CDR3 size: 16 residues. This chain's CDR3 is CASTRQFSATNEKLFF. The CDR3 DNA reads TGTGCCAGTACACGGCAGTTCTCGGCGACTAATGAAAAACTGTTTTTT.

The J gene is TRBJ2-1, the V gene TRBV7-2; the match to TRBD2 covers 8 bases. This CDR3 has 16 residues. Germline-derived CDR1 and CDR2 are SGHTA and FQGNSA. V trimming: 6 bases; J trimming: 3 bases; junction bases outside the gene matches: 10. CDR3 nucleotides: TGTGCCAGCAGTCCCTATAGCGGGACGTACTACAATGAGCAGTTCTTC. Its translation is CASSPYSGTYYNEQFF.

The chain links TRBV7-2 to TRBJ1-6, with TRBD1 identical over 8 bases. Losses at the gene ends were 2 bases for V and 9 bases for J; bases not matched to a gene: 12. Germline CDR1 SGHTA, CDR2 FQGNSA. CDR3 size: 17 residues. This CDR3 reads CASSLFSRGRLGSPLHF. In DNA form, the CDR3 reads TGTGCCAGCAGCTTATTTTCCAGGGGGCGCCTCGGTTCACCCCTCCACTTT.

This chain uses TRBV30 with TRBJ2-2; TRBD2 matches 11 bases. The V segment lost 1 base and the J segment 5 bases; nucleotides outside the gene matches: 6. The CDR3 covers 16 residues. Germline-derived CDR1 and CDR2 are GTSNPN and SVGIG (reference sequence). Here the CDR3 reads CAWSGETSGTTGELFF. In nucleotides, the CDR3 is TGTGCCTGGAGTGGAGAGACTAGCGGGACAACCGGGGAGCTGTTTTTT. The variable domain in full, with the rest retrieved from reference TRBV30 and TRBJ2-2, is SQTIHQWPATLVQPVGSPLSLECTVEGTSNPNLYWYRQAAGRGLQLLFYSVGIGQISSEVPQNLSASRPQDRQFILSSKKLLLSDSGFYLCAWSGETSGTTGELFFGEGSRLTVL.

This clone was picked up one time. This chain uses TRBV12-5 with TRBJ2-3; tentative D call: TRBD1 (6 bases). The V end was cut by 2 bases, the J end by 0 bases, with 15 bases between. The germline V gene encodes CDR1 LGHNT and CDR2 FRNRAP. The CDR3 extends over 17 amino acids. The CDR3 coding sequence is TGTGCTAGTGGTTTGATAAAAGGGGGAAGTAGCACAGATACGCAGTATTTT. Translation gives CASGLIKGGSSTDTQYF.

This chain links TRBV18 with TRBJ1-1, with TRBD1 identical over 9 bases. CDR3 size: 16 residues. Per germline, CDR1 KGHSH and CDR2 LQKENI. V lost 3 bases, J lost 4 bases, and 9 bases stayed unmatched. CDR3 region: CASSPGTGIAGTEAFF. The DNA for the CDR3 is TGTGCCAGCTCACCCGGGACAGGGATTGCGGGCACTGAAGCTTTCTTT.

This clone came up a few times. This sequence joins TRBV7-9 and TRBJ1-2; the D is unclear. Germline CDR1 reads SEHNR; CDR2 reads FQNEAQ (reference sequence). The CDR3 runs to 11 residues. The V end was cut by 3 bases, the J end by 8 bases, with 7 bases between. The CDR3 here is CASSFHAGYTF. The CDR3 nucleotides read TGTGCCAGCAGCTTCCATGCCGGCTACACCTTC.

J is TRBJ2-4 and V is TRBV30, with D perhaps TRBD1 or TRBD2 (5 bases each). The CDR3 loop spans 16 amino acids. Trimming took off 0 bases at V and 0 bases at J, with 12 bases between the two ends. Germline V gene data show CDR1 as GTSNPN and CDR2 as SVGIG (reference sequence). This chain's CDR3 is CAWSVRGDLAKNIQYF. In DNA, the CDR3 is TGTGCCTGGAGTGTTCGAGGGGACCTAGCCAAAAACATTCAGTACTTC.

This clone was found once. The CDR3 DNA sequence: TGTGCCAGCAGTCTCAAGTTTAACCAAGAGACCCAGTACTTC. This sequence encodes CASSLKFNQETQYF. The chain links TRBV6-5 to TRBJ2-5; D is uncertain. The CDR3 extends over 14 amino acids. Germline-derived CDR1 and CDR2 are MNHEY and SVGAGI. V lost 5 bases and J 0 bases, leaving 10 bases between the germline ends.

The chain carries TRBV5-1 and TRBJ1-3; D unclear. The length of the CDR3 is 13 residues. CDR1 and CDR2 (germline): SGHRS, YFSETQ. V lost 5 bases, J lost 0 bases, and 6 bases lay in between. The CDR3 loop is CASSSGSGNTIYF. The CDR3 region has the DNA TGCGCCAGCAGTTCTGGCTCTGGAAACACCATATATTTT.